The rows below give T cell receptor beta chains drawn from one sample of a study of blood T cell repertoires in COVID-19. Sequencing was performed with immunoSEQ multiplex PCR; in TCRdb, only in-frame clones are kept and a portion is missing. This table has 250,000 to 300,000 clones, roughly nine tenths appearing once. Material for sequencing was PBMCs or T cells enriched from blood (not recorded which). The receptor set was obtained from a middle-aged woman who had recovered from COVID-19. CDR3s include the opening cysteine and the closing phenylalanine or tryptophan. Each record gives: J gene, V gene, D gene, CDR3 DNA, CDR3 protein. A D gene is named only where the DNA matches it firmly.

>TRBJ2-7|TRBV24-1|NA
TGTGCCGTCCGGGAAATCTCCTACGAGCAGTACTTC
CAVREISYEQYF
>TRBJ2-7|TRBV4-1|NA
TGCGCCAGCAGCCAAGTGACCGGGAGCTCCTACGAGCAGTACTTC
CASSQVTGSSYEQYF
>TRBJ1-5|TRBV19|TRBD1
TGTGCCAGTACCGGGACAGCGAATCAGCCCCAGCATTTT
CASTGTANQPQHF
>TRBJ1-1|TRBV6-2/TRBV6-3|TRBD1
TGTGCCAGCAGTTACTCGCCGCAGGGGGCGCGCGGGAACACTGAAGCTTTCTTT
CASSYSPQGARGNTEAFF
>TRBJ2-5|TRBV7-2|TRBD2
TGTGCCAGCAGCCGCGGGACTAGCGGGGGGCCGCAAGAGACCCAGTACTTC
CASSRGTSGGPQETQYF
>TRBJ2-7|TRBV7-2|NA
TGTGCCAGCAGCGTGCGGACAGCCGAATCCTACGAGCAGTACTTC
CASSVRTAESYEQYF
>TRBJ2-7|TRBV5-1|NA
TGCGCCAGCAGCTTGGGAGCGGGACAAGTGTACGAGCAGTACTTC
CASSLGAGQVYEQYF
>TRBJ2-2|TRBV5-1|TRBD1
TGCGCCAGCAGCTTGGTAACAGGGGGAACCGGGGAGCTGTTTTTT
CASSLVTGGTGELFF
>TRBJ2-1|TRBV11-2|TRBD2
TGTGCCAGCAGCACAGCCGGGACTAGCCTGAATGAGCAGTTCTTC
CASSTAGTSLNEQFF
>TRBJ1-3|TRBV20-1|NA
TGCAGTGCTGGTCGCCGAGGGACCATATATTTT
CSAGRRGTIYF
>TRBJ1-4|TRBV11-2|TRBD1
TGTGCCAGCAGCTTTAACAGGGGTGGGGAAAAACTGTTTTTT
CASSFNRGGEKLFF
>TRBJ2-1|TRBV19|TRBD2
TGTGCCAGTAGTCGACTAGCGGGATCCAATGAGCAGTTCTTC
CASSRLAGSNEQFF
>TRBJ1-3|TRBV5-1|NA
TGCGCCAGCAGCCCGGACAGTGGGAGTGGAAACACCATATATTTT
CASSPDSGSGNTIYF
>TRBJ1-5|TRBV21-1|NA
TGTGCCAGCAGCGGGAGGGCCAGAGGACAGCCCCAGCATTTT
CASSGRARGQPQHF
>TRBJ2-3|TRBV2|NA
TGTGCCAGCAGTGGGTTAGGGGGCACAGATACGCAGTATTTT
CASSGLGGTDTQYF
>TRBJ2-3|TRBV7-9|TRBD1
TGTGCCAGCAGCTCCTCCCGGACAGGGGGCAGAGATACGCAGTATTTT
CASSSSRTGGRDTQYF
>TRBJ1-1|TRBV21-1|NA
TGTGCCAGCAGCGCCCTGAGAGGGTGTCAGGAGAACACTGAAGCTTTCTTT
CASSALRGCQENTEAFF
>TRBJ2-5|TRBV5-1|NA
TGCGCCAGCGCCGTACCTGACAGCGGGGAGACCCAGTACTTC
CASAVPDSGETQYF
>TRBJ2-5|TRBV5-1|NA
TGCGCCAGCAGCTGGAGGGCCGGTGAGACCCAGTACTTC
CASSWRAGETQYF
>TRBJ1-2|TRBV7-2|NA
TGTGCCAGCAGCTTAGGGGGGGGAAGATATGGCTACACCTTC
CASSLGGGRYGYTF
>TRBJ2-5|TRBV5-1|TRBD2
TGCGCCAGCAGCCCACAACCCAGCGGGAAAGAAGAGACCCAGTACTTC
CASSPQPSGKEETQYF
>TRBJ2-6|TRBV6-5|NA
TGTGCCAGCAGTTACAGAGTTGGGGCCAACGTCCTGACTTTC
CASSYRVGANVLTF